This TCR beta chain was documented in a study of PD-1 blockade in classical Hodgkin lymphoma. Whole-study context: With a 2-week interval, patients received intravenous nivolumab at 3 mg/kg. Study-level results: Reasons behind the repertoire differences stay unclear, perhaps disease activity or earlier therapy. In CD4+ cells, TCR diversity went up significantly by C4D1, but in CD8+ cells it did not.

Some clones are missing from TCRdb's copy, which holds only in-frame ones; the method was immunoSEQ multiplex PCR. The sample consists of tens of thousands of clones, 78% of them appearing once. Germline CDR1 SGHRS, CDR2 YFSETQ. Trimming cost V 2 bases and J 4 bases, with 9 bases left between them. The CDR3 sequence is 13 residues long. This clone was seen just once. Its antigen is unidentified. Exposure to brentuximab vedotin varied, and each patient had relapsed following autologous stem cell transplantation. Progressive disease, partial response or complete response was each patient's best response.

The material was peripheral blood mononuclear cells (PBMCs), obtained at baseline. The gene calls are TRBV5-1 and TRBJ1-1; D might be TRBD1 (5 bases). The TCR originated in a human donor with classical Hodgkin lymphoma. The CDR3 protein is CASSFGGVTEAFF. The CDR3 DNA follows: TGCGCCAGCAGCTTCGGGGGGGTCACTGAAGCTTTCTTT.